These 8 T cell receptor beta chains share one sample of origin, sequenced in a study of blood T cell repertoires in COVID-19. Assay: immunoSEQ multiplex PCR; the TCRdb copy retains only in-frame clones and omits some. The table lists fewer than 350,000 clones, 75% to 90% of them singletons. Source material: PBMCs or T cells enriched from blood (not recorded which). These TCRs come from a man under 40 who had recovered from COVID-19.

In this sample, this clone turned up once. The CDR3 region has the DNA TGTGCCAGCAGCGTAGGTACTAGCGGGGGGGCGAGTGAGCAGTTCTTC. The encoded protein is CASSVGTSGGASEQFF. The chain is built from TRBV9 and TRBJ2-1; 13 positions match TRBD2. V was pared by 0 bases and J by 9 bases, with 6 bases of the junction left unmatched. From germline, CDR1 is SGDLS and CDR2 YYNGEE. The CDR3 is 16 residues long.

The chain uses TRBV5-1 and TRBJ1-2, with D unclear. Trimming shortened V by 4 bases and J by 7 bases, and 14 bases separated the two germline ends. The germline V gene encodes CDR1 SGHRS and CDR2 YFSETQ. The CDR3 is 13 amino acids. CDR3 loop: CASSPGGEGGYTF. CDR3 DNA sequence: TGCGCCAGCAGCCCGGGCGGGGAAGGTGGCTACACCTTC.

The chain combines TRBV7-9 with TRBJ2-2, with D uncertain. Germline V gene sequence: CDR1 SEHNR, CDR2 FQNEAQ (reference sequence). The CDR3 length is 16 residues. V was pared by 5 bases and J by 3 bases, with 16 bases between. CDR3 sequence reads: CASSRGQTRDTGELFF. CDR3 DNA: TGTGCCAGCAGCCGAGGCCAAACACGCGACACCGGGGAGCTGTTTTTT.

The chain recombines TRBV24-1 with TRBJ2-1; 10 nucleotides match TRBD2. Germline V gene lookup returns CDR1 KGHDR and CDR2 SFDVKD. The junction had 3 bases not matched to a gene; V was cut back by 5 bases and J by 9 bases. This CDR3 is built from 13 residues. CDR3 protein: CATSAAGGREQFF. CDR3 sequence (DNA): TGTGCCACCAGTGCAGCGGGGGGGCGTGAGCAGTTCTTC.

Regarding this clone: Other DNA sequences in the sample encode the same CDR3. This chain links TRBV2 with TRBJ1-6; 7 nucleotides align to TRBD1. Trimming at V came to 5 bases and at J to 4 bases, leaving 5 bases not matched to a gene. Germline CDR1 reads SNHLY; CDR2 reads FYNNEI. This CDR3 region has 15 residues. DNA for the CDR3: TGTGCCAGCAGTTCCCGACAGGGATATAATTCACCCCTCCACTTT. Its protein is CASSSRQGYNSPLHF.

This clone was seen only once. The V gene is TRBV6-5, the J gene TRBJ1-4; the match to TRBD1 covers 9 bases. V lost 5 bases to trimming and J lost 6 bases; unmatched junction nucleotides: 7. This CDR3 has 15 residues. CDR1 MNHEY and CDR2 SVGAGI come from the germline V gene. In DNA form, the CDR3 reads TGTGCCAGCAGTCGGACAGGGGAGGGGTATGAAAAACTGTTTTTT. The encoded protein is CASSRTGEGYEKLFF.

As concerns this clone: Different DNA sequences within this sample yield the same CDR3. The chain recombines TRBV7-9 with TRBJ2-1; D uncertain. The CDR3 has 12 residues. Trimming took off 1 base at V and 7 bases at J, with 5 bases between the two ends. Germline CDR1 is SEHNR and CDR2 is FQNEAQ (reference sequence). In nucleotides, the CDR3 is TGTGCCAGCAGCTTAGGCGAGAATGAGCAGTTCTTC. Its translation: CASSLGENEQFF.

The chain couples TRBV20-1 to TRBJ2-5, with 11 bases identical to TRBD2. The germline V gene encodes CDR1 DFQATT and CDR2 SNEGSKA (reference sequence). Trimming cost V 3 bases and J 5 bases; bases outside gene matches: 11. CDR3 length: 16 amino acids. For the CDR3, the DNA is TGCAGTGCTAGTGTTTATCCTAGCGGGGGGACGGAGACCCAGTACTTC. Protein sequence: CSASVYPSGGTETQYF.